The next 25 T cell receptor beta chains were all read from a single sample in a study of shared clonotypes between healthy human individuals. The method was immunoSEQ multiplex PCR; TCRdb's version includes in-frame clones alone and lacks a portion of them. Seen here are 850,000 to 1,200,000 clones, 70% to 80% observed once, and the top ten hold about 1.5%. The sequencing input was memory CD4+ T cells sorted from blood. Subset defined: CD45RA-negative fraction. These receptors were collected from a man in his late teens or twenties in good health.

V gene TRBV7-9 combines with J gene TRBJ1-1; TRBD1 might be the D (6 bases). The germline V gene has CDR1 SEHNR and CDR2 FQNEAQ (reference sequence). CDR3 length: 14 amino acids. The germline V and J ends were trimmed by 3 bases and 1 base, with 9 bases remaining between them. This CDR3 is CASSFPDRNTEAFF. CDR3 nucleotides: TGTGCCAGCAGCTTCCCGGACAGGAACACTGAAGCTTTCTTT.

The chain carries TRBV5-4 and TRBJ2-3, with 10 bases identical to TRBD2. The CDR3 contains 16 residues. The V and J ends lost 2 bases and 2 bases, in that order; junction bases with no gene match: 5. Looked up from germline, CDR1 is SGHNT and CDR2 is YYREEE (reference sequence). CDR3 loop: CASSFSGGIATDTQYF. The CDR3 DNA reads TGTGCCAGCAGCTTTAGCGGGGGGATAGCCACAGATACGCAGTATTTT.

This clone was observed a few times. Here the CDR3 DNA reads TGTGCCAGCAGTTCCCCCGGGGCTAGTCGTTTGTATTTT. It codes for CASSSPGASRLYF. This chain uses TRBV28 with TRBJ2-3; D tentatively fits TRBD1 or TRBD2 (5 bases each). This CDR3 region has 13 residues. V was trimmed by 4 bases and J by 14 bases, leaving 19 bases between them. The V gene's germline CDR1 is MDHEN and CDR2 SYDVKM.

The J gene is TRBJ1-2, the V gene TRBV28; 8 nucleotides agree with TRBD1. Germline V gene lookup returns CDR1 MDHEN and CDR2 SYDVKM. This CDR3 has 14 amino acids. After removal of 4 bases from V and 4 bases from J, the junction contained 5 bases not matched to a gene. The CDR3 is CASSSGGPTYGYTF. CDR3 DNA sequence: TGTGCCAGCAGTTCAGGGGGCCCTACCTATGGCTACACCTTC.

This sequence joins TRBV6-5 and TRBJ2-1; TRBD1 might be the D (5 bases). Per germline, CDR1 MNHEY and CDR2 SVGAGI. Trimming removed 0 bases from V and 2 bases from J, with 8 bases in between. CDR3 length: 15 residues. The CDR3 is CASSYSVTAYNEQFF. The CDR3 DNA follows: TGTGCCAGCAGTTACTCCGTGACAGCCTACAATGAGCAGTTCTTC.

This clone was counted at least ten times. The CDR3 bases are TGTGCCAGCAGCCTTCCTGGGAATAAGGTCTATGGCTACACCTTC. This translates into CASSLPGNKVYGYTF. The chain uses TRBV5-4 and TRBJ1-2, with D unclear. Germline V gene sequence: CDR1 SGHNT, CDR2 YYREEE (reference sequence). CDR3 length: 15 residues. With 4 bases removed from V and 4 bases from J, the gap between germline ends came to 17 bases. Full variable domain (outside the CDR3, taken from reference TRBV5-4 and TRBJ1-2): ETGVTQSPTHLIKTRGQQVTLRCSSQSGHNTVSWYQQALGQGPQFIFQYYREEENGRGNFPPRFSGLQFPNYSSELNVNALELDDSALYLCASSLPGNKVYGYTFGSGTRLTVV.

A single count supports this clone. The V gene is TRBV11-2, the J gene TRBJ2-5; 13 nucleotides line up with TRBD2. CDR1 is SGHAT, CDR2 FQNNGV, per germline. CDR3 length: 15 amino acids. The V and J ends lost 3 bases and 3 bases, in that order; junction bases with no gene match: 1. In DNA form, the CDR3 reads TGTGCCAGCAGCTTTACTAGCGGGGGGGAAGAGACCCAGTACTTC. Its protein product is CASSFTSGGEETQYF.

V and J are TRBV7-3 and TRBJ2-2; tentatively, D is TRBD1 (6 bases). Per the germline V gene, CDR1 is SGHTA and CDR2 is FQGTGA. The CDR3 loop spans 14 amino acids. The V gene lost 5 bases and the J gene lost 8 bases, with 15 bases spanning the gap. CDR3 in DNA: TGTGCCAGCAGCCGGGACACTACCCGAGGGGAGCTGTTTTTT. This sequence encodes CASSRDTTRGELFF.

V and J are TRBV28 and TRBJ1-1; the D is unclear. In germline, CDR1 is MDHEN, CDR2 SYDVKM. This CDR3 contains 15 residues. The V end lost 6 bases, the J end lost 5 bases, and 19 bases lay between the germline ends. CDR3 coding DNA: TGTGCCAGCAGATATAGCCACCTGGGCAGTACTGAAGCTTTCTTT. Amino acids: CASRYSHLGSTEAFF.

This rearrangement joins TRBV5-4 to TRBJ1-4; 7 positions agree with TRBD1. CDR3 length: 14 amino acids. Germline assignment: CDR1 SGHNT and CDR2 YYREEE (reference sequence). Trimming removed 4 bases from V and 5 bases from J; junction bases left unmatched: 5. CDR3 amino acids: CASSPGTENEKLFF. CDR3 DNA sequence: TGTGCCAGCAGCCCCGGGACAGAGAATGAAAAACTGTTTTTT.

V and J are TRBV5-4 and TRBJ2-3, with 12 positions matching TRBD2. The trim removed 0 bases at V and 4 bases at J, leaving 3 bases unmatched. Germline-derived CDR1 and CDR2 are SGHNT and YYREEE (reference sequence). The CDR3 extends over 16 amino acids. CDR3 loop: CASSLELAGGPDTQYF. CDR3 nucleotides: TGTGCCAGCAGCTTGGAACTAGCGGGGGGTCCAGATACGCAGTATTTT.

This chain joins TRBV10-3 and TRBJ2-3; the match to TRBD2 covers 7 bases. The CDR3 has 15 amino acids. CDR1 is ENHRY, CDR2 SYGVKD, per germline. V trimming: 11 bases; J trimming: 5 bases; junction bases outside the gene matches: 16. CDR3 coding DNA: TGTGCCGTACGGTCCCTATCGGGGGGATTAGATACGCAGTATTTT. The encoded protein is CAVRSLSGGLDTQYF.

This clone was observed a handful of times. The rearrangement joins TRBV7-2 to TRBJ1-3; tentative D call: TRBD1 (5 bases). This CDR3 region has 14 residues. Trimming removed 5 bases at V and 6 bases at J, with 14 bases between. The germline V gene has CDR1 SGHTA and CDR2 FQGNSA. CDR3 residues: CASSVGVLENTIYF. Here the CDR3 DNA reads TGTGCCAGCAGCGTAGGGGTTCTTGAAAACACCATATATTTT.

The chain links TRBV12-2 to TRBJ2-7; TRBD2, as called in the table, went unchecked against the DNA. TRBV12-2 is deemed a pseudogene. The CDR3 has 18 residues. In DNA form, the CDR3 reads TGTGCAAGTCGCTTAAGCATGGTGTCCGTTAAGAAGATCTACGAGCAGTACTTC. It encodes CASRLSMVSVKKIYEQYF.

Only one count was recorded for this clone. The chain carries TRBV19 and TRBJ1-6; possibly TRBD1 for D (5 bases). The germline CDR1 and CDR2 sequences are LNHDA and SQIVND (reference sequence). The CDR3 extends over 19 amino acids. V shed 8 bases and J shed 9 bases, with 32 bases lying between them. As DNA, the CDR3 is TGTGCCAGTGACCCTCCCCCTAGGCAGGGCGTAGAGCTAGGTTCACCCCTCCACTTT. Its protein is CASDPPPRQGVELGSPLHF.

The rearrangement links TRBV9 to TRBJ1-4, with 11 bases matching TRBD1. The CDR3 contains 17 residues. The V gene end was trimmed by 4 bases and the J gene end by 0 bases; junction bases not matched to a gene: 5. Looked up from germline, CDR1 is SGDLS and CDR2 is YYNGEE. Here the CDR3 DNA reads TGTGCCAGCAGCCCCCGGGACAGGGGGGCAACTAATGAAAAACTGTTTTTT. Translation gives CASSPRDRGATNEKLFF.

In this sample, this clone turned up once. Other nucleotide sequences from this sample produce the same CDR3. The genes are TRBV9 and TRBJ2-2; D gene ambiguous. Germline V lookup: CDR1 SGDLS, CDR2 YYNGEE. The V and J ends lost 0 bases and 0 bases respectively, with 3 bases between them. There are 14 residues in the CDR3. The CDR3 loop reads CASSVGPNTGELFF. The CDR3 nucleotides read TGTGCCAGCAGCGTAGGGCCGAACACCGGGGAGCTGTTTTTT.

CDR3 protein: CASSPQRNSPLHF. The CDR3 DNA follows: TGTGCCAGCTCACCCCAACGAAATTCACCCCTCCACTTT. This sequence joins TRBV18 and TRBJ1-6, with D unresolved. V shed 3 bases and J shed 7 bases, with 7 bases lying between them. The CDR3 totals 13 residues. The germline V gene has CDR1 KGHSH and CDR2 LQKENI.

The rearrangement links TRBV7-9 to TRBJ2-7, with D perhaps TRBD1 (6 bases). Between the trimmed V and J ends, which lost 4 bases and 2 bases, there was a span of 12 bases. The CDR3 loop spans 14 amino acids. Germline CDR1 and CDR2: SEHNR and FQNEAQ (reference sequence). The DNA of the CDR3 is TGTGCCAGCAGCTCAACAACAGGGACCTACGAGCAGTACTTC. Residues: CASSSTTGTYEQYF.

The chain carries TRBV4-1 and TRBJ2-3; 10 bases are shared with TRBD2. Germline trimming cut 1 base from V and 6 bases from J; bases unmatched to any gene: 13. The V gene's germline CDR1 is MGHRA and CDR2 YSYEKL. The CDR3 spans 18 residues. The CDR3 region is CASSQVGGLARPRDTQYF. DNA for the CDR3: TGCGCCAGCAGCCAAGTGGGGGGACTAGCGAGGCCCCGGGATACGCAGTATTTT.

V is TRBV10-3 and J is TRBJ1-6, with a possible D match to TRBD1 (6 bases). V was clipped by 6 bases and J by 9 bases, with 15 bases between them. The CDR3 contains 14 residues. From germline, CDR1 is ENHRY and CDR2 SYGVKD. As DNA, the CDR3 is TGTGCCATCAGCATAGCAGGGGAGGGTTCACCCCTCCACTTT. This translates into CAISIAGEGSPLHF.

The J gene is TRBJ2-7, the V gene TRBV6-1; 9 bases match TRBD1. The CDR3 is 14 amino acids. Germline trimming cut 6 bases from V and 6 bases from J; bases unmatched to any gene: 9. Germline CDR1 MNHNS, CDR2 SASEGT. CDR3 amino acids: CASRARDREGEQYF. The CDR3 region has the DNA TGTGCCAGCAGAGCCCGGGACAGGGAAGGCGAGCAGTACTTC.

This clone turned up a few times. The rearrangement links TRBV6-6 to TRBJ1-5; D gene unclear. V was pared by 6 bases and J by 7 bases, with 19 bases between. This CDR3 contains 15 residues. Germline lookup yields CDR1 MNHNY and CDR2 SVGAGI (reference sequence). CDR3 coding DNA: TGTGCCAGCAGCCCAAGGAAGGCTTGGCTCCAGCCCCAGCATTTT. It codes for CASSPRKAWLQPQHF.

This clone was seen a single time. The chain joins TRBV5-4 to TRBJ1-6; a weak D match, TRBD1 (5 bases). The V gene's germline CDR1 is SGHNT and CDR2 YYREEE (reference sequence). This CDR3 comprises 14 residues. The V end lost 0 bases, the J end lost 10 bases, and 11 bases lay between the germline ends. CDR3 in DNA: TGTGCCAGCAGCTTGGTCCAGGGTTCCTCACCCCTCCACTTT. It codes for CASSLVQGSSPLHF.

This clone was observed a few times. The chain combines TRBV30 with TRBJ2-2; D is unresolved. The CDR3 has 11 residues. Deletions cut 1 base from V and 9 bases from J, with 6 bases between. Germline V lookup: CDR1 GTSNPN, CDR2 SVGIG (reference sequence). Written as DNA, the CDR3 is TGTGCCTGGAGTGGGCTGCGGGAGCTGTTTTTT. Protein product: CAWSGLRELFF.